This TCR beta chain appears in the sequencing data of a study of T cells in Graves' hyperthyroidism and ophthalmopathy. There were TCR beta CDR3 regions amplified from RNA transcripts. TCR CDR3 regions were first amplified by RT-PCR with HTBI primers. TCRdb reprocessed the multiplex PCR reads via MiXCR and lists one record per CDR3 protein. The data show about 600,000 distinct CDR3 sequences, roughly 15% seen once. The CDR3 covers 15 residues. Deletions cut 6 bases from V and 0 bases from J, with 15 bases between. Looked up from germline, CDR1 is MNHNS and CDR2 is SASEGT. This chain links TRBV6-1 with TRBJ2-7; possibly TRBD2 for D (5 bases). The origin of this receptor is a woman between 40 and 50 years old with Graves' ophthalmopathy. The sequenced sample was blood. For the CDR3, the DNA is TGTGCCAGCAGGACCCGGGATCCGAGCTCCTACGAGCAGTACTTC. It codes for CASRTRDPSSYEQYF.